The 27 T cell receptor beta chains given below trace back to one sample, sequenced in a study of blood T cell repertoires in COVID-19. Using immunoSEQ multiplex PCR, the repertoire was profiled, and TCRdb retains in-frame clones only, with some absent. The sample includes 250,000 or so clones, about 86% of them seen just once. Sequences were obtained from peripheral blood. Source of these receptors: an elderly man with acute or convalescent COVID-19.

The chain employs TRBV3-1 (or the pseudogene TRBV3-2) and TRBJ2-7; 11 bases match TRBD2. The junction had 2 bases not matched to a gene; V was cut back by 3 bases and J by 4 bases. CDR1 and CDR2 (germline): LGHDT, YNNKEL (reference sequence). The CDR3 sequence is 14 residues long. The CDR3 protein is CASSQTSGMYEQYF. In nucleotides, the CDR3 is TGTGCCAGCAGCCAGACTAGCGGGATGTACGAGCAGTACTTC.

This chain connects TRBV29-1 to TRBJ2-3; 9 nucleotides agree with TRBD2. With 7 bases clipped from V and 6 bases from J, the junction kept 14 bases outside the gene matches. Germline values: CDR1 SQVTM, CDR2 ANQGSEA. The CDR3 runs 15 residues. CDR3 in amino acids: CSGRRGGRALDTQYF. DNA for the CDR3: TGCAGCGGACGGAGGGGCGGGAGGGCCTTGGATACGCAGTATTTT.

The V gene is TRBV11-3, the J gene TRBJ2-7; 9 bases are a match to TRBD1. The CDR3 has 16 amino acids. Trimming took 6 bases from V and 3 from J; bases not matched to a gene: 12. The germline gives CDR1 SGHNT, CDR2 YENEEA. This chain's CDR3 is CASSLFRDREGYEQYF. The CDR3 region has the DNA TGTGCCAGCAGTCTTTTCCGGGACAGGGAAGGCTACGAGCAGTACTTC.

The rearrangement uses TRBV28 and TRBJ1-1; 9 nucleotides line up with TRBD1. From germline, CDR1 is MDHEN and CDR2 SYDVKM. This CDR3 comprises 15 residues. With V trimmed by 6 bases and J by 5 bases, 10 bases remained unmatched. The CDR3 loop reads CASRGTGFRETEAFF. The CDR3 DNA sequence: TGTGCCAGCAGGGGGACAGGGTTTCGCGAGACTGAAGCTTTCTTT.

This rearrangement joins TRBV11-2 to TRBJ2-7; 8 bases match TRBD1. The CDR3 runs 14 residues. Germline V CDR1 and CDR2: SGHAT, FQNNGV. With 1 base clipped from V and 6 bases from J, the junction kept 5 bases outside the gene matches. The CDR3 region is CASSLGGTGAEQYF. In nucleotides, the CDR3 is TGTGCCAGCAGCTTAGGAGGGACAGGCGCCGAGCAGTACTTC.

This clone appeared a few times. The genes are TRBV11-2 and TRBJ2-1; 7 nucleotides align to TRBD1. CDR3 length equals 14 residues. Germline V gives CDR1 SGHAT, CDR2 FQNNGV. V gave up 5 bases and J gave up 4 bases; unmatched junction bases: 5. The CDR3 loop is CASSPLQGYNEQFF. The CDR3 nucleotides read TGTGCCAGCAGCCCTCTACAGGGGTACAATGAGCAGTTCTTC.

Only a few counts were recorded for this clone. V and J are TRBV7-8 and TRBJ1-2; D perhaps matches TRBD1 (6 bases). Per germline, CDR1 SGHVS and CDR2 FQNEAQ. The CDR3 length is 13 residues. Trimming took off 7 bases at V and 3 bases at J, with 12 bases between the two ends. CDR3 in DNA: TGTGCCAGCACCGGGGGGGGCGACTATGGCTACACCTTC. This encodes CASTGGGDYGYTF.

This chain connects TRBV19 to TRBJ1-5; possibly TRBD1 for D (6 bases). CDR1 is LNHDA, CDR2 SQIVND, per germline (reference sequence). Trimming left V 5 bases short and J 5 bases short, with 16 bases between. CDR3 length: 15 residues. CDR3 in amino acids: CASSPRTVIDQPQHF. CDR3 DNA sequence: TGTGCCAGTAGTCCCCGGACAGTAATCGATCAGCCCCAGCATTTT.

CDR3 nucleotides: TGTGCCAGCAGCGTAGGGCAACTAGCGGGGGGGCATACGCAGTATTTT. It encodes CASSVGQLAGGHTQYF. The chain uses TRBV9 and TRBJ2-3, with 13 bases lining up with TRBD2. J lost 7 bases, V lost 0 bases, and 5 bases had no gene match. The CDR3 length is 16 residues. Germline loops: CDR1 SGDLS, CDR2 YYNGEE.

V and J are TRBV6-5 and TRBJ1-4; D gene uncertain. The V gene's germline CDR1 is MNHEY and CDR2 SVGAGI. The germline V and J ends were trimmed by 6 bases and 1 base, with 6 bases remaining between them. This CDR3 is 13 amino acids long. CDR3 coding DNA: TGTGCCAGCAGCCCGGTAACTAATGAAAAACTGTTTTTT. Its translation is CASSPVTNEKLFF.

V usage is TRBV24-1 and J usage is TRBJ2-2; 8 bases are shared with TRBD1. The CDR3 consists of 16 residues. Germline V gene data show CDR1 as KGHDR and CDR2 as SFDVKD. V was pared by 4 bases and J by 4 bases, with 7 bases of the junction left unmatched. CDR3 protein: CATSEPRQGSTGELFF. As DNA, the CDR3 is TGTGCCACCAGTGAACCTCGACAGGGGAGCACCGGGGAGCTGTTTTTT.

The V call is TRBV5-1, the J call TRBJ2-4; tentative D call: TRBD1 (5 bases). Germline V gene lookup returns CDR1 SGHRS and CDR2 YFSETQ. This CDR3 has 13 amino acids. Between the trimmed V and J ends, which lost 4 bases and 9 bases, there was a span of 14 bases. The DNA for the CDR3 is TGCGCCAGCAGCCTAGGGTTTACAGGCATTCAGTACTTC. Translating it yields CASSLGFTGIQYF.

This sequence joins TRBV3-1 (or the pseudogene TRBV3-2) and TRBJ2-1; tentatively, D is TRBD2 (6 bases). The germline gives CDR1 LGHDT, CDR2 YNNKEL (reference sequence). This CDR3 is built from 16 residues. V shed 3 bases and J shed 7 bases, with 19 bases lying between them. CDR3 sequence: CASSHRRGRLGNEQFF. Written as DNA, the CDR3 is TGTGCCAGCAGCCACCGGCGGGGTAGATTAGGGAATGAGCAGTTCTTC.

The chain couples TRBV19 to TRBJ2-7, with D possibly being TRBD2 (6 bases). Trimming shortened V by 6 bases and J by 6 bases, and 12 bases separated the two germline ends. CDR1 and CDR2 from the germline V gene are LNHDA and SQIVND (reference sequence). This CDR3 region has 12 residues. Here the CDR3 reads CASRSLASEQYF. CDR3 sequence (DNA): TGTGCCAGTAGGAGTCTAGCGTCCGAGCAGTACTTC.

This rearrangement joins TRBV3-1 (or the pseudogene TRBV3-2) to TRBJ1-6, with D unresolved. The CDR3 runs to 13 residues. The V gene's germline CDR1 is LGHDT and CDR2 YNNKEL (reference sequence). Trimming took 4 bases from V and 10 from J, leaving 11 bases between them. The CDR3 loop reads CASSPTLDSPLHF. CDR3 in DNA: TGTGCCAGCAGCCCGACACTAGACTCACCCCTCCACTTT.

This chain links TRBV5-1 with TRBJ1-4, with 7 positions matching TRBD1. The CDR3 length is 14 residues. Germline V lookup: CDR1 SGHRS, CDR2 YFSETQ. Unmatched junction bases numbered 4, after V lost 5 bases and J lost 3 bases. CDR3 sequence reads: CASSYRGANEKLFF. The CDR3 nucleotides are TGCGCCAGCAGTTACAGGGGAGCTAATGAAAAACTGTTTTTT. Based on the CDR3 plus reference TRBV5-1 and TRBJ1-4, the full variable domain is KAGVTQTPRYLIKTRGQQVTLSCSPISGHRSVSWYQQTPGQGLQFLFEYFSETQRNKGNFPGRFSGRQFSNSRSEMNVSTLELGDSALYLCASSYRGANEKLFFGSGTQLSVL.

The chain has TRBV5-4 and TRBJ2-3, with 7 bases that match TRBD1. V was pared by 5 bases and J by 4 bases, with 7 bases of the junction left unmatched. The CDR3 length is 14 residues. Germline V lookup: CDR1 SGHNT, CDR2 YYREEE (reference sequence). The CDR3 nucleotides are TGTGCCAGCAGTAGGGGGCGAAATTCAGATACGCAGTATTTT. As protein: CASSRGRNSDTQYF.

The chain is built from TRBV5-6 and TRBJ2-7, with 10 bases matching TRBD1. Germline lookup yields CDR1 SGHDT and CDR2 YYEEEE. Trimming at V came to 1 base and at J to 2 bases, leaving 9 bases not matched to a gene. The CDR3 length is 17 residues. CDR3 residues: CASSLYGTGEVTYEQYF. The DNA of the CDR3 is TGTGCCAGCAGCTTGTATGGGACAGGGGAGGTTACCTACGAGCAGTACTTC. The full variable domain, completed using reference TRBV5-6 and TRBJ2-7, is DAGVTQSPTHLIKTRGQQVTLRCSPKSGHDTVSWYQQALGQGPQFIFQYYEEEERQRGNFPDRFSGHQFPNYSSELNVNALLLGDSALYLCASSLYGTGEVTYEQYFGPGTRLTVT.

The gene calls are TRBV19 and TRBJ2-3; D perhaps matches TRBD2 (5 bases). The V end lost 5 bases, the J end lost 5 bases, and 11 bases lay between the germline ends. Germline assignment: CDR1 LNHDA and CDR2 SQIVND (reference sequence). There are 13 residues in the CDR3. The CDR3 DNA is TGTGCCAGTAGTCCCAGAGGGAGAGATACGCAGTATTTT. This codes for CASSPRGRDTQYF.

This clone was seen a few times. This chain uses TRBV6-5 with TRBJ1-1, with 7 bases lining up with TRBD1. Germline trimming cut 7 bases from V and 4 bases from J; bases unmatched to any gene: 9. The CDR3 is 14 residues long. Germline V gene data show CDR1 as MNHEY and CDR2 as SVGAGI. This CDR3 reads CASMLGQGGTEAFF. The CDR3 bases are TGTGCCAGCATGCTAGGCCAGGGGGGCACTGAAGCTTTCTTT.

A few counts support this clone. The rearrangement uses TRBV9 and TRBJ2-7; 9 bases are a match to TRBD2. The CDR3 sequence is 13 residues long. Germline V gene lookup returns CDR1 SGDLS and CDR2 YYNGEE. Losses at the gene ends were 4 bases for V and 5 bases for J; bases not matched to a gene: 4. CDR3 DNA sequence: TGTGCCAGCAGCTTTAGCGGGAGTAACGAGCAGTACTTC. Translation: CASSFSGSNEQYF.

The chain links TRBV4-1 to TRBJ1-1, with D possibly TRBD1 on 5 matching bases. The V and J ends lost 3 bases and 5 bases respectively, with 22 bases between them. Germline loops: CDR1 MGHRA, CDR2 YSYEKL. The CDR3 runs to 17 residues. CDR3 in DNA: TGCGCCAGCAGCCAGGATGCATGGGGGGGGATTAGAACTGAAGCTTTCTTT. Its protein product is CASSQDAWGGIRTEAFF.

Only a few counts were recorded for this clone. The chain couples TRBV2 to TRBJ1-5, with 10 nucleotides matching TRBD1. Trimming took 6 bases from V and 7 from J; bases not matched to a gene: 12. CDR1 and CDR2 (germline): SNHLY, FYNNEI. The CDR3 is 16 residues long. CDR3 DNA: TGTGCCAGCAGGGGGACAGGGGCCCTTGGGGGCCAGCCCCAGCATTTT. It encodes CASRGTGALGGQPQHF.

In DNA, the CDR3 is TGTGCCAGCTCCGACGGCCCGGGAGCCAAAAACATTCAGTACTTC. Its translation: CASSDGPGAKNIQYF. This chain joins TRBV18 and TRBJ2-4; no firm D call. The germline V and J ends were trimmed by 6 bases and 0 bases, with 12 bases remaining between them. The CDR3 is 15 amino acids. The germline V gene encodes CDR1 KGHSH and CDR2 LQKENI. Full variable domain (rest looked up from reference TRBV18 and TRBJ2-4): NAGVMQNPRHLVRRRGQEARLRCSPMKGHSHVYWYRQLPEEGLKFMVYLQKENIIDESGMPKERFSAEFPKEGPSILRIQQVVRGDSAAYFCASSDGPGAKNIQYFGAGTRLSVL.

The chain employs TRBV7-9 and TRBJ2-1; TRBD1 might be the D (6 bases). CDR1 and CDR2 from the germline V gene are SEHNR and FQNEAQ (reference sequence). V shed 6 bases and J shed 7 bases, with 10 bases lying between them. The CDR3 covers 12 residues. The CDR3 region is CASSLQGNEQFF. The CDR3 region has the DNA TGTGCCAGCAGTCTACAGGGAAATGAGCAGTTCTTC.

The V and J genes are TRBV18 and TRBJ2-1, with D possibly TRBD1 on 5 matching bases. With 0 bases removed from V and 7 bases from J, the gap between germline ends came to 16 bases. CDR1 KGHSH and CDR2 LQKENI come from the germline V gene. The CDR3 extends over 16 amino acids. DNA of the CDR3: TGTGCCAGCTCACCACCAGTCCAGGGTCGGGTGAATGAGCAGTTCTTC. This codes for CASSPPVQGRVNEQFF.

V and J are TRBV19 and TRBJ1-5; 7 bases line up with TRBD1. The CDR3 runs 16 residues. J gave up 0 bases and V 6 bases, and 8 bases lay outside the gene matches. The germline V gene has CDR1 LNHDA and CDR2 SQIVND (reference sequence). The CDR3 loop reads CASRSPGTVSNQPQHF. CDR3 in DNA: TGTGCCAGTAGGTCTCCGGGGACAGTTAGCAATCAGCCCCAGCATTTT. The full variable domain, in which reference TRBV19 and TRBJ1-5 provide the parts outside the CDR3, is DGGITQSPKYLFRKEGQNVTLSCEQNLNHDAMYWYRQDPGQGLRLIYYSQIVNDFQKGDIAEGYSVSREKKESFPLTVTSAQKNPTAFYLCASRSPGTVSNQPQHFGDGTRLSIL.